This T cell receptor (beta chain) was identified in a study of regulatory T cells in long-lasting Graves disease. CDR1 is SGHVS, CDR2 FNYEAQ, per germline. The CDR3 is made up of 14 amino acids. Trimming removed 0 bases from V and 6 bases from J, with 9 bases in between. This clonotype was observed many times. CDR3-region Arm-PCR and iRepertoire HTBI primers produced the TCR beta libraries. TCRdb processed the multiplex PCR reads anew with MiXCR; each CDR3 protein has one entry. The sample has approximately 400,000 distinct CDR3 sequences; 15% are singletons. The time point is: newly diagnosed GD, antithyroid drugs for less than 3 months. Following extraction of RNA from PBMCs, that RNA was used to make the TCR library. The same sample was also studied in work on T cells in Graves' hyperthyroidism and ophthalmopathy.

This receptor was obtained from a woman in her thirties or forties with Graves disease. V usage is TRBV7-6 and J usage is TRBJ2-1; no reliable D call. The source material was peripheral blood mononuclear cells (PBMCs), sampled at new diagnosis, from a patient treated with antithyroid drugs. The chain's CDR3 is CASSLANRVNEQFF. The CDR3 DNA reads TGTGCCAGCAGCTTAGCAAACCGGGTCAATGAGCAGTTCTTC.